The clone carrying this TCR beta chain was counted ten times or more. Diagnosing involved the use of clinical symptoms, serum thyroxine and TRAb, thyroid ultrasound and orbital computed tomography. PBMCs were obtained from over 8.5 ml fresh peripheral blood. What was amplified from RNA transcripts were TCR beta CDR3 regions. Using the HTBI primer set, a first-round RT-PCR was run on the TCR CDR3. TCRdb called the multiplex PCR reads again in MiXCR, with one record for every CDR3 protein. The sample shows around 250,000 distinct CDR3 sequences, 13% to 15% of them seen only once. The data originate from a study of T cells in Graves' hyperthyroidism and ophthalmopathy. Looking at the study overall: Blood from the periphery was taken at initial diagnosis, before any treatment.

The germline gives CDR1 MDHEN, CDR2 SYDVKM. The CDR3 runs to 20 residues. V lost 4 bases and J lost 0; bases outside the gene matches: 13. The chain uses TRBV28 and TRBJ2-1; 12 bases line up with TRBD2. Sequenced material: blood. The receptor's source is a woman between 40 and 55 years old with Graves' hyperthyroidism that later progressed to Graves' ophthalmopathy. The CDR3 spells CASSSPRLAGGWGSYNEQFF. The CDR3 nucleotides are TGTGCCAGCAGTTCCCCCCGGCTAGCGGGAGGGTGGGGCTCCTACAATGAGCAGTTCTTC.